Each of the 3 T cell receptor beta chains below was sequenced from the same sample in a study of identical twins' blood T cells. One entry per CDR3 protein, called by TCRdb with MiXCR from the 5' RACE reads. There are hundreds of thousands of distinct CDR3 sequences in the sample; 28% occur only once, and approximately 6.6% lies in the top ten. Sequenced input: PBMCs. These receptors all stem from a woman aged 18-55 years in good health.

V is TRBV6-1 and J is TRBJ1-2; D is perhaps TRBD1 (6 bases). CDR3 length equals 15 residues. Trimming took 2 bases from V and 1 from J, leaving 11 bases between them. Germline loops: CDR1 MNHNS, CDR2 SASEGT. The CDR3 loop reads CASSEPGTRNYGYTF. CDR3 sequence (DNA): TGTGCCAGCAGTGAACCGGGGACACGTAACTATGGCTACACCTTC.

This clonotype was observed many times. V usage is TRBV29-1 and J usage is TRBJ1-1; D ambiguous. Trimming removed 7 bases at V and 0 bases at J, with 18 bases between. CDR3 size: 15 residues. Germline V lookup: CDR1 SQVTM, CDR2 ANQGSEA. The CDR3 DNA reads as TGCAGCGCTAAGCCAGGATGGGGAATGAACACTGAAGCTTTCTTT. Amino acid sequence: CSAKPGWGMNTEAFF.

This chain links TRBV7-2 with TRBJ1-2; unclear D gene. The CDR3 is 14 residues long. V was trimmed by 1 base and J by 4 bases, leaving 10 bases between them. Germline CDR1 and CDR2: SGHTA and FQGNSA. The CDR3 DNA is TGTGCCAGCAGCTTAGATCGTCGGAGCTATGGCTACACCTTC. Translated: CASSLDRRSYGYTF. Using reference TRBV7-2 and TRBJ1-2 for the parts outside the CDR3, the full variable domain is GAGVSQSPSNKVTEKGKDVELRCDPISGHTALYWYRQSLGQGLEFLIYFQGNSAPDKSGLPSDRFSAERTGGSVSTLTIQRTQQEDSAVYLCASSLDRRSYGYTFGSGTRLTVV.